The subject of this entry is one T cell receptor (beta chain). Assay: immunoSEQ multiplex PCR; the TCRdb copy retains only in-frame clones and omits some. The data hold about 51,000 clones, with roughly 90% observed a single time. The data derive from a study of control samples from healthy donors and cancer patients. Looked up from germline, CDR1 is SGHRS and CDR2 is YFSETQ. V trimming: 3 bases; J trimming: 4 bases; junction bases outside the gene matches: 4. The CDR3 totals 15 residues. The sequencing input was PBMCs. The chain has TRBV5-1 and TRBJ1-4, with 9 positions matching TRBD1. The TCR was taken from a man between 50 and 59 years old with head and neck cancer. CDR3 in DNA: TGCGCCAGCAGCTCGGGGACAGGGCATAATGAAAAACTGTTTTTT. Residues: CASSSGTGHNEKLFF.